This T cell receptor beta chain was captured by sequencing in a study of T cells in tumors after PD-1 blockade. V lost 0 bases and J 2 bases, leaving 13 bases between the germline ends. Germline CDR1 reads SGHNT; CDR2 reads YYREEE (reference sequence). This CDR3 has 16 residues. Data came from immunoSEQ multiplex PCR; TCRdb stores just in-frame clones and leaves some out. The data hold about 20,000 clones, with more than 70% observed a single time. The receptor comes from a human donor with basal cell carcinoma. Sequenced material: PBMCs, taken before anti-PD-1 treatment. The rearrangement links TRBV5-4 to TRBJ2-3, with D possibly being TRBD1 (5 bases). The CDR3 DNA follows: TGTGCCAGCAGCTTGGTGGTGGGGCGCAACACAGATACGCAGTATTTT. Translation: CASSLVVGRNTDTQYF. Based on the CDR3 plus reference TRBV5-4 and TRBJ2-3, the full variable domain is ETGVTQSPTHLIKTRGQQVTLRCSSQSGHNTVSWYQQALGQGPQFIFQYYREEENGRGNFPPRFSGLQFPNYSSELNVNALELDDSALYLCASSLVVGRNTDTQYFGPGTRLTVL.